The 6 T cell receptor beta chains presented below share a single source sample, sequenced in a study of CD8 T cells in Susac syndrome. cDNA came from roughly 0.53 to 1 ug RNA primed by random hexamers. TCRdb passed the immunoSEQ multiplex PCR reads through MiXCR, listing each CDR3 protein once. The table includes around 120,000 distinct CDR3 sequences, approximately 93% detected once. Sequencing was done on a sample of CD4+ T cells from PBMCs. The receptors were sampled from a human donor with multiple sclerosis.

V and J are TRBV7-2 and TRBJ2-1; 7 nucleotides line up with TRBD1. The trim removed 4 bases at V and 8 bases at J, leaving 2 bases unmatched. The V gene's germline CDR1 is SGHTA and CDR2 FQGNSA. The CDR3 totals 12 residues. Here the CDR3 reads CASSSTGDEQFF. CDR3 DNA sequence: TGTGCCAGCAGCTCAACAGGGGATGAGCAGTTCTTC.

This chain joins TRBV2 and TRBJ1-6; 11 bases are a match to TRBD1. V trimming: 6 bases; J trimming: 10 bases; junction bases outside the gene matches: 8. This CDR3 contains 15 residues. Per the germline V gene, CDR1 is SNHLY and CDR2 is FYNNEI. The CDR3 coding sequence is TGTGCCAGCAGCACCGGGACAGGGGGTAACTCACCCCTCCACTTT. The encoded protein is CASSTGTGGNSPLHF.

This clonotype was counted a single time. The chain recombines TRBV5-5 with TRBJ1-2, with D tentatively TRBD1 (6 bases). In germline, CDR1 is SGHKS, CDR2 YYEKEE (reference sequence). The CDR3 loop spans 13 amino acids. The germline V and J ends were trimmed by 2 bases and 4 bases, with 9 bases remaining between them. CDR3 sequence (DNA): TGTGCCAGCAGCTTATCGGGGGCCTATGGCTACACCTTC. Translation gives CASSLSGAYGYTF.

The rearrangement links TRBV20-1 to TRBJ1-5; 7 bases are a match to TRBD1. Trimming at V came to 2 bases and at J to 6 bases, leaving 10 bases not matched to a gene. Germline V lookup: CDR1 DFQATT, CDR2 SNEGSKA (reference sequence). The CDR3 loop spans 15 amino acids. The CDR3 sequence: CSARIGQGESQPQHF. The CDR3 nucleotides read TGCAGTGCTAGAATAGGGCAGGGGGAAAGTCAGCCCCAGCATTTT.

CDR3: CASSQRFAGTDTQYF. CDR3 coding DNA: TGCGCCAGCAGCCAAAGGTTTGCCGGCACAGATACGCAGTATTTT. This sequence joins TRBV4-3 and TRBJ2-3; D not resolved. This CDR3 region has 15 residues. Trimming pared 2 bases from V and 1 base from J, leaving 10 bases between. Germline CDR1 reads LGHNA; CDR2 reads YSLEER.

This chain uses TRBV29-1 with TRBJ1-1, with D perhaps matching TRBD1 (6 bases). The CDR3 is made up of 14 amino acids. Germline CDR1 is SQVTM and CDR2 is ANQGSEA. Trimming removed 7 bases at V and 0 bases at J, with 15 bases between. CDR3 nucleotide sequence: TGCAGCGCCCGACCGACAGGTTTGAACACTGAAGCTTTCTTT. Residues: CSARPTGLNTEAFF.